The rows below give T cell receptor beta chains drawn from one sample of a study of T-cell memory formation after mild COVID-19. TCRdb ran MiXCR on the 5' RACE reads and lists one entry per CDR3 protein. The profile shows some 410,000 distinct CDR3 sequences, 20% to 30% of them singletons. Source material: PBMCs or a T cell subset sorted from them (not recorded which). Receptors originate from an adult woman who had mild COVID-19 (a few samples of this study predate the infection). Cell type and time point are not known. Each CDR3 is given without its conserved first and last residue.

TRBJ1-6 TRBV7-9 ASSHRDRGPNSPLH
TRBJ1-5 TRBV5-8 ASFIASNQPQH
TRBJ2-1 TRBV5-4 ASSSGTSSSRYNEQF
TRBJ2-3 TRBV12-3/TRBV12-4 ASSLTGLAEPVVY
TRBJ2-5 TRBV20-1 SASLFLAGEETQY
TRBJ1-1 TRBV7-6 ASSLAVRTRGLNTEAF
TRBJ2-2 TRBV9 ASSVPGTGGNTGELF
TRBJ2-1 TRBV5-1 ASSSRTSGGHLDF
TRBJ2-1 TRBV24-1 ATSDVGLAGGWNEQF
TRBJ2-2 TRBV7-6 ASSFRMTGHHTGELF
TRBJ2-7 TRBV9 ASSVGDTIHPGEQY
TRBJ1-2 TRBV6-6 ASSGGDRTTWGYT
TRBJ2-7 TRBV7-9 ASSGGYGWPSYEQY
TRBJ2-1 TRBV12-3/TRBV12-4 ASKFPDSFEQF
TRBJ1-2 TRBV6-5 ASSSAAGYYGYT
TRBJ1-5 TRBV4-3 ASSQDWGRSAGNQPQH
TRBJ2-7 TRBV12-3/TRBV12-4 ASSPSGFHEQY
TRBJ2-3 TRBV2 ASTETGGTDTQY
TRBJ1-1 TRBV7-2 AAGGRGPEAF
TRBJ2-7 TRBV5-4 ASSLGSNPYEQY
TRBJ2-7 TRBV24-1 ATSDSTVAYEQY
TRBJ2-7 TRBV6-5 ASSPQDPPRYEQY
TRBJ2-3 TRBV5-1 ASKKWASTDTQY
TRBJ2-3 TRBV7-6 ASSVWTSGGATHTQY
TRBJ1-4 TRBV29-1 SVLTGWMEKLF
TRBJ2-1 TRBV27 ASSPKGLAGGGEQF
TRBJ2-1 TRBV19 ATATRLEQF